These 22 T cell receptor beta chains were sequenced from one sample in a study of blood T cell repertoires in COVID-19. Using immunoSEQ multiplex PCR, the repertoire was profiled, and TCRdb retains in-frame clones only, with some absent. In the table there are about 140,000 clones, approximately 80% of which are singletons. The specimen sequenced was peripheral blood. Every receptor here comes from a woman of 80 years or more in a cohort sampled during active or convalescent COVID-19.

The chain has TRBV2 and TRBJ1-1; 7 nucleotides agree with TRBD1. The CDR3 has 14 amino acids. With V trimmed by 7 bases and J by 0 bases, 5 bases remained unmatched. Germline CDR1 is SNHLY and CDR2 is FYNNEI. CDR3 residues: CASKMGQMNTEAFF. CDR3 DNA sequence: TGTGCCAGCAAGATGGGACAGATGAACACTGAAGCTTTCTTT.

The V and J genes are TRBV7-2 and TRBJ2-1; tentative D call: TRBD2 (6 bases). Germline V lookup: CDR1 SGHTA, CDR2 FQGNSA. CDR3 length equals 14 residues. Trimming took off 1 base at V and 7 bases at J, with 11 bases between the two ends. The CDR3 region is CASSLGTTWNEQFF. DNA of the CDR3: TGTGCCAGCAGCTTAGGGACTACATGGAATGAGCAGTTCTTC.

This clone came up a few times. V is TRBV5-6 and J is TRBJ1-5, with a tentative D call TRBD1 (5 bases). Germline loops: CDR1 SGHDT, CDR2 YYEEEE. With 4 bases removed from V and 10 bases from J, the gap between germline ends came to 12 bases. This CDR3 contains 12 residues. The CDR3 is CASSPLGGPQHF. In DNA form, the CDR3 reads TGTGCCAGCAGCCCGCTCGGGGGTCCCCAGCATTTT.

The V call is TRBV13, the J call TRBJ2-2; TRBD1 is a possible D gene (6 bases). This CDR3 contains 17 residues. Germline CDR1 and CDR2: PRHDT and FYEKMQ (reference sequence). V lost 5 bases and J 2 bases, leaving 18 bases between the germline ends. The CDR3 sequence: CASSPRTTGLNTGELFF. DNA of the CDR3: TGTGCCAGCAGCCCTCGTACGACAGGCCTTAACACCGGGGAGCTGTTTTTT.

This rearrangement joins TRBV13 to TRBJ1-2, with 8 bases aligning to TRBD1. The ends lost 6 bases at V and 0 bases at J; junction bases unmatched: 6. The CDR3 runs 15 residues. Germline-derived CDR1 and CDR2 are PRHDT and FYEKMQ (reference sequence). This chain's CDR3 is CASSRQGKANYGYTF. CDR3 nucleotide sequence: TGTGCCAGCAGTAGACAGGGGAAGGCTAACTATGGCTACACCTTC.

This clone has more than one count but fewer than ten. J is TRBJ1-1 and V is TRBV25-1, with TRBD1 identical over 10 bases. Per the germline V gene, CDR1 is MGHDK and CDR2 is SYGVNS. V shed 6 bases and J 10 bases; nucleotides not matched to a gene: 8. The CDR3 length is 13 residues. CDR3 sequence (DNA): TGTGCCAGCAGAAGGACAGGGGGTTTTTCAGCTTTCTTT. Amino acid sequence: CASRRTGGFSAFF. The full variable domain, completed using reference TRBV25-1 and TRBJ1-1, is EADIYQTPRYLVIGTGKKITLECSQTMGHDKMYWYQQDPGMELHLIHYSYGVNSTEKGDLSSESTVSRIRTEHFPLTLESARPSHTSQYLCASRRTGGFSAFFGQGTRLTVV.

V is TRBV28 and J is TRBJ1-6, with a weak D call TRBD1 (5 bases). Per the germline V gene, CDR1 is MDHEN and CDR2 is SYDVKM. The germline V and J ends were trimmed by 7 bases and 8 bases, with 21 bases remaining between them. This CDR3 comprises 16 residues. CDR3 sequence reads: CASTWDLGLADSPLHF. CDR3 DNA sequence: TGTGCCAGCACGTGGGACTTAGGGTTAGCTGATTCACCCCTCCACTTT.

The chain carries TRBV27 and TRBJ1-5; no reliable D call. Trimming shortened V by 3 bases and J by 4 bases, and 7 bases separated the two germline ends. Germline V gives CDR1 MNHEY, CDR2 SMNVEV (reference sequence). CDR3 length: 13 amino acids. The CDR3 here is CASSLLRNQPQHF. DNA of the CDR3: TGTGCCAGCAGTTTGTTGAGGAATCAGCCCCAGCATTTT.

The gene calls are TRBV2 and TRBJ1-4; 8 nucleotides line up with TRBD1. The CDR3 is 13 residues long. Germline V gives CDR1 SNHLY, CDR2 FYNNEI. The V gene end was trimmed by 8 bases and the J gene end by 5 bases; junction bases not matched to a gene: 4. CDR3 in DNA: TGTGCCAGCTCCCGGGACAGGAATGAAAAACTGTTTTTT. It encodes CASSRDRNEKLFF. The variable domain in full, completed from reference TRBV2 and TRBJ1-4, reads EPEVTQTPSHQVTQMGQEVILRCVPISNHLYFYWYRQILGQKVEFLVSFYNNEISEKSEIFDDQFSVERPDGSNFTLKIRSTKLEDSAMYFCASSRDRNEKLFFGSGTQLSVL.

The chain has TRBV7-2 and TRBJ2-1, with 8 bases lining up with TRBD2. The V segment lost 6 bases and the J segment 3 bases; nucleotides outside the gene matches: 4. Per the germline V gene, CDR1 is SGHTA and CDR2 is FQGNSA. The CDR3 totals 14 residues. The DNA for the CDR3 is TGTGCCAGCAGGTTAAGCGGGGGCTACAATGAGCAGTTCTTC. Its protein is CASRLSGGYNEQFF.

The chain carries TRBV3-1 (or the pseudogene TRBV3-2) and TRBJ1-1; D is uncertain. Deletions cut 3 bases from V and 3 bases from J, with 11 bases between. From germline, CDR1 is LGHDT and CDR2 YNNKEL (reference sequence). The CDR3 totals 14 residues. As DNA, the CDR3 is TGTGCCAGCAGCCACCTAGGCGGCGACACTGAAGCTTTCTTT. This codes for CASSHLGGDTEAFF.

The chain recombines TRBV15 with TRBJ2-1, with 10 positions matching TRBD2. CDR3 length: 22 amino acids. After removal of 8 bases from V and 2 bases from J, the junction contained 27 bases not matched to a gene. From germline, CDR1 is LNHNV and CDR2 YYDKDF (reference sequence). CDR3 sequence: CATQSRGGLAAHFDKTYNEQFF. Here the CDR3 DNA reads TGTGCCACCCAAAGCAGGGGCGGACTAGCGGCTCACTTCGACAAGACCTACAATGAGCAGTTCTTC.

The chain links TRBV4-2 to TRBJ1-1; D may be TRBD1 (6 bases). Trimming pared 4 bases from V and 4 bases from J, leaving 16 bases between. Germline V gene data show CDR1 as LGHNA and CDR2 as YNFKEQ. The CDR3 consists of 15 residues. The CDR3 here is CASSREPGQPTEAFF. The DNA for the CDR3 is TGTGCCAGCAGCCGAGAGCCGGGACAACCCACTGAAGCTTTCTTT.

This clone was seen only once. V gene TRBV7-9 combines with J gene TRBJ1-1; TRBD1 matches at 10 bases. The CDR3 sequence is 12 residues long. Germline loops: CDR1 SEHNR, CDR2 FQNEAQ (reference sequence). V trimming: 6 bases; J trimming: 10 bases; junction bases outside the gene matches: 5. CDR3 DNA: TGTGCCAGCAGGGGGACAGGGGTAGGAGCTTTCTTT. Translated: CASRGTGVGAFF.

This chain joins TRBV21-1 and TRBJ1-3; the table's D call of TRBD1 was not tested on the DNA. TRBV21-1 is given as a pseudogene. This CDR3 contains 16 residues. DNA for the CDR3: TGTGCCAGCAGCCACAGGGGGCGGTGGTTTCGAAACACCATATATTTT. Its protein product is CASSHRGRWFRNTIYF.

The chain combines TRBV28 with TRBJ2-5; 10 nucleotides match TRBD1. J was trimmed by 4 bases and V by 4 bases; bases with no gene match: 12. Germline assignment: CDR1 MDHEN and CDR2 SYDVKM. This CDR3 spans 17 amino acids. The CDR3 spells CASSSWTGGMRRETQYF. The CDR3 bases are TGTGCCAGCAGTTCCTGGACAGGGGGTATGAGGAGAGAGACCCAGTACTTC.

The chain recombines TRBV10-3 with TRBJ1-5; D gene ambiguous. The CDR3 is 15 amino acids. Germline lookup yields CDR1 ENHRY and CDR2 SYGVKD. V lost 0 bases and J lost 2, with 8 bases in between. In DNA form, the CDR3 reads TGTGCCATCAGTGAGTCGTGGGGAGGCAATCAGCCCCAGCATTTT. Its translation is CAISESWGGNQPQHF.

V usage is TRBV19 and J usage is TRBJ2-2; D possibly corresponds to TRBD1 (5 bases). This CDR3 has 15 residues. V was shortened by 4 bases and J by 3 bases, with 12 bases between the two germline ends. Per germline, CDR1 LNHDA and CDR2 SQIVND (reference sequence). The CDR3: CASSRGRADTGELFF. CDR3 DNA sequence: TGTGCCAGTAGTAGAGGCAGGGCTGACACCGGGGAGCTGTTTTTT.

V is TRBV19 and J is TRBJ2-2; D perhaps matches TRBD2 (6 bases). The CDR3 length is 16 residues. The V and J ends lost 3 bases and 4 bases respectively, with 15 bases between them. From germline, CDR1 is LNHDA and CDR2 SQIVND (reference sequence). The CDR3: CASSIVGGSRTGELFF. The CDR3 DNA reads TGTGCCAGTAGTATCGTTGGGGGGTCCCGCACCGGGGAGCTGTTTTTT. The entire variable domain, with the rest obtained from reference TRBV19 and TRBJ2-2, is as follows: DGGITQSPKYLFRKEGQNVTLSCEQNLNHDAMYWYRQDPGQGLRLIYYSQIVNDFQKGDIAEGYSVSREKKESFPLTVTSAQKNPTAFYLCASSIVGGSRTGELFFGEGSRLTVL.

V gene TRBV5-6 combines with J gene TRBJ1-2, with D maybe TRBD1 (5 bases). CDR3 size: 14 residues. V was clipped by 1 base and J by 1 base, with 8 bases between them. Germline V gene sequence: CDR1 SGHDT, CDR2 YYEEEE. The chain's CDR3 is CASSLNRINYGYTF. DNA of the CDR3: TGTGCCAGCAGCTTGAACAGGATTAACTATGGCTACACCTTC.

The rearrangement joins TRBV2 to TRBJ2-3; D not certain. CDR1 and CDR2 from the germline V gene are SNHLY and FYNNEI. V was trimmed by 5 bases and J by 6 bases, leaving 6 bases between them. The CDR3 runs 11 residues. The CDR3 sequence is CASSYSDTQYF. CDR3 sequence (DNA): TGTGCCAGCAGTTACAGTGATACGCAGTATTTT.

V usage is TRBV7-3 and J usage is TRBJ1-1; 7 nucleotides align to TRBD1. There are 16 residues in the CDR3. Germline lookup yields CDR1 SGHTA and CDR2 FQGTGA. With 5 bases clipped from V and 0 bases from J, the junction kept 9 bases outside the gene matches. CDR3 sequence: CASSRRDSRMNTEAFF. In nucleotides, the CDR3 is TGTGCCAGCAGCCGAAGGGACAGCCGCATGAACACTGAAGCTTTCTTT.